This T cell receptor beta chain stems from a study of blood T cells in healthy people across ages. Findings and limits, study-wide: There were more naive CD4+ cells and higher diversity in long-lived donors than in aged donors.

It was with a sample-barcoded 5' primer and a J-beta primer mix that a second PCR of roughly 7 to 12 cycles was run. TCRdb reprocessed the 5' RACE reads via MiXCR and lists one record per CDR3 protein. The sample contains more than 600,000 distinct CDR3 sequences, 20% to 25% of which appear only once. Concerning this clonotype itself: Its antigen is unknown.

The sample also formed part of further work on T cells of mothers and their children. That investigation notes: The output of TCR recombination is shaped by thymic selection similarly in related and unrelated pairs. The study found slightly higher but non-significant overlap in related versus unrelated mother-child pairs.

Sequencing was performed on blood. The origin of this receptor is a boy between 5 and 17 years old in good health.

In nucleotides, the CDR3 is TGCAGTGCTAGAGAGCATCCGGGACTAACGTACAATGAGCAGTTCTTC. This codes for CSAREHPGLTYNEQFF. The J gene is TRBJ2-5, the V gene TRBV20-1, with 7 bases matching TRBD2. The last part of the DNA fits TRBJ2-1 better; the J call may be wrong. CDR3 length: 16 residues. Germline CDR1 is DFQATT and CDR2 is SNEGSKA (reference sequence).